The T cell receptor beta chain under discussion was sequenced for a study of CD8 T cells in Susac syndrome. CDR3 size: 15 residues. Trimming took off 1 base at V and 1 base at J, with 7 bases between the two ends. With random hexamers, reverse transcription was performed on about 0.45 to 1 ug of RNA. A single record per CDR3 protein comes from TCRdb applying MiXCR to the immunoSEQ multiplex PCR reads. The sample includes some 200,000 distinct CDR3 sequences, around 95% of them seen just once. The gene calls are TRBV12-3 or TRBV12-4 and TRBJ2-2; TRBD1 might be the D (6 bases). Sequenced sample: CD4+ T cells from PBMCs. The receptor was isolated from a human donor with Susac syndrome. The CDR3 protein is CASSLGQENTGELFF. As DNA, the CDR3 is TGTGCCAGCAGTTTAGGACAGGAGAACACCGGGGAGCTGTTTTTT.